Sequencing of this T cell receptor (beta chain) was carried out in a study of blood T cell repertoires in COVID-19. Study-wide context: Sites across the United States, Italy and Spain contributed samples from acute and convalescent COVID-19. T cells, B-cell-depleted T cells, or PBMCs supplied cDNA or gDNA.

The V segment lost 5 bases and the J segment 5 bases; nucleotides outside the gene matches: 7. Germline values: CDR1 ENHRY, CDR2 SYGVKD. CDR3 length: 16 residues. In this sample, this clone turned up once. The data were produced by immunoSEQ multiplex PCR, yet TCRdb's version contains in-frame clones alone and is incomplete. Seen here are 160,000 or so clones, more than 75% observed once, and the top ten hold around 17%. The sample comprised peripheral blood. The receptor comes from a man in his 60s with active or convalescent COVID-19. The chain uses TRBV10-3 and TRBJ2-3; 13 bases are a match to TRBD2. The CDR3 region has the DNA TGTGCCATCAGTCCAGGACTAGCGGGGGCCGGAGATACGCAGTATTTT. This sequence encodes CAISPGLAGAGDTQYF.